This T cell receptor (beta chain) is from a study of shared clonotypes between healthy human individuals. Background on the study: Aged between 18 and 49, the donors were a couple of women and three men.

The CDR3 runs 16 residues. Deletions cut 5 bases from V and 1 base from J, with 16 bases between. The germline CDR1 and CDR2 sequences are SEHNR and FQNEAQ (reference sequence). Ten immunoSEQ deep assay plates served to sequence unsorted PBMC DNA. Per the original methods: Junction-only sequences without quality scores were provided by ImmunoSEQ, so filtering was different. The protocol was immunoSEQ multiplex PCR, while the TCRdb copy is restricted to in-frame clones and leaves out a portion. V and J calls and clone size come straight from that table; D and trimming were deduced from the DNA. Of hundreds of thousands of clones listed, around three quarters are singletons.

This TCR was sampled from a middle-aged woman in good health. Some clones in this sample may be carry-over from other donors' samples. This chain links TRBV7-9 with TRBJ2-3; possible D gene TRBD2, 5 bases. The specimen was PBMCs. CDR3 residues: CASSPGIASGTDTQYF. In DNA, the CDR3 is TGTGCCAGCAGCCCGGGGATAGCTTCTGGCACAGATACGCAGTATTTT.